Below, 7 T cell receptor beta chains from the same sample are listed, as sequenced in a study of blood T cell repertoires in COVID-19 (TCRdb year 2020). Library generation was performed with the immunoSEQ multiplex PCR assay. Sourced from immuneACCESS, this table was stored by TCRdb with only in-frame sequences that have V and J called. A share of the clones is absent; for the studies checked, an unresolved V gene accounts for under half, and the remainder has no known explanation. The sample yields 450,000 to 500,000 clones; roughly nine tenths were counted once. Of the sample, approximately 8% falls within the top ten clones. The sample was PBMCs or T cells enriched from blood (not recorded which). The receptors were sampled from a woman aged 55-70 years who had recovered from COVID-19.

DNA for the CDR3: TGTGCCAGCGGCAGCCCGGGACAGAGATCTTATTCACCCCTCCACTTT. Translation: CASGSPGQRSYSPLHF. The chain has TRBV27 and TRBJ1-6; 7 bases map to TRBD1. Germline assignment: CDR1 MNHEY and CDR2 SMNVEV (reference sequence). The CDR3 is 16 amino acids. V was pared by 8 bases and J by 8 bases, with 15 bases of the junction left unmatched.

This chain connects TRBV5-1 to TRBJ1-1; tentatively, D is TRBD1 (6 bases). Germline CDR1 reads SGHRS; CDR2 reads YFSETQ. This CDR3 has 15 amino acids. V lost 2 bases, J lost 5 bases, and 16 bases lay in between. DNA of the CDR3: TGCGCCAGCAGCTTTACAGGGCGCCGGGAAACTGAAGCTTTCTTT. Protein: CASSFTGRRETEAFF.

The chain joins TRBV3-1 (or the pseudogene TRBV3-2) to TRBJ2-3; TRBD1 might be the D (6 bases). Germline-derived CDR1 and CDR2 are LGHDT and YNNKEL (reference sequence). Between the trimmed V and J ends, which lost 4 bases and 0 bases, there was a span of 14 bases. The CDR3 spans 16 residues. This CDR3 reads CASSLTTGTSTDTQYF. The CDR3 DNA is TGTGCCAGCAGCCTCACTACAGGGACGAGCACAGATACGCAGTATTTT.

This clone was counted between two and nine times. J is TRBJ2-1 and V is TRBV7-2; 9 bases match TRBD2. Per the germline V gene, CDR1 is SGHTA and CDR2 is FQGNSA. V dropped 1 base and J dropped 0; count of bases not matched to a gene: 4. The CDR3 totals 17 residues. In DNA form, the CDR3 reads TGTGCCAGCAGCTTAGGATTAGCGGGGGTCTCCTACAATGAGCAGTTCTTC. It is translated as CASSLGLAGVSYNEQFF.

V and J are TRBV18 and TRBJ2-3; TRBD2 matches at 8 bases. V was pared by 2 bases and J by 5 bases, with 9 bases of the junction left unmatched. The CDR3 extends over 16 amino acids. Germline CDR1 KGHSH, CDR2 LQKENI. The CDR3: CASSPTSGGPGDTQYF. CDR3 sequence (DNA): TGTGCCAGCTCACCAACCAGCGGGGGACCCGGAGATACGCAGTATTTT.

V and J are TRBV5-6 and TRBJ1-2, with no clear D. The CDR3 has 14 amino acids. The V end lost 1 base, the J end lost 6 bases, and 13 bases lay between the germline ends. Germline V gene sequence: CDR1 SGHDT, CDR2 YYEEEE. CDR3 sequence reads: CASSLLKGGNGYTF. CDR3 bases: TGTGCCAGCAGCTTGTTAAAGGGAGGGAATGGCTACACCTTC.

This chain uses TRBV6-5 with TRBJ1-1; D ambiguous. The V end was cut by 2 bases, the J end by 6 bases, with 10 bases between. Germline values: CDR1 MNHEY, CDR2 SVGAGI. CDR3 length: 13 residues. The chain's CDR3 is CASSYNLNAEAFF. CDR3 coding DNA: TGTGCCAGCAGTTACAATCTAAACGCTGAAGCTTTCTTT.